Following are 9 T cell receptor beta chains from one sample sequenced in a study of blood T cell repertoires in COVID-19. Clones were sequenced by immunoSEQ multiplex PCR, and TCRdb holds only the in-frame ones, with some missing. The sample records about 140,000 clones, around 81% being singletons. Input material: peripheral blood. The source of these receptors is a human donor in a cohort sampled during active COVID-19.

As concerns this clone: This may arise from a read error, as a much more abundant clone is one base away. The chain employs TRBV11-2 and TRBJ1-1; 9 positions agree with TRBD1. The CDR3 has 14 amino acids. Germline-derived CDR1 and CDR2 are SGHAT and FQNNGV. V shed 5 bases, J shed 5 bases, and the junction held 6 bases outside the gene matches. CDR3 in amino acids: CASSPGTGRTEAFF. CDR3 bases: TGTGCCAGCAGCCCCGGGACAGGGAGAACTGAAGCTTTCTTT.

The V call is TRBV3-1 (or the pseudogene TRBV3-2), the J call TRBJ1-6; no firm D call. Trimming took off 4 bases at V and 7 bases at J, with 14 bases between the two ends. CDR1 and CDR2 from the germline V gene are LGHDT and YNNKEL (reference sequence). CDR3 length: 15 residues. The CDR3 nucleotides are TGTGCCAGCAGCCTATCCGGGTCCTCGAATTCACCCCTCCACTTT. It is translated as CASSLSGSSNSPLHF.

This clone was picked up a small number of times. The chain recombines TRBV10-1 with TRBJ2-7, with 7 nucleotides matching TRBD1. J was trimmed by 2 bases and V by 5 bases; bases with no gene match: 21. The CDR3 is made up of 19 amino acids. Germline V gives CDR1 WNHNN, CDR2 SYGVQD (reference sequence). CDR3 sequence reads: CASSSTRQGEYWPTYEQYF. CDR3 nucleotide sequence: TGCGCCAGCAGTTCTACTCGACAGGGCGAGTATTGGCCTACCTACGAGCAGTACTTC.

This clone appeared once. The chain recombines TRBV3-1 (or the pseudogene TRBV3-2) with TRBJ2-5; no definite D call. V lost 4 bases, J lost 3 bases, and 3 bases lay in between. The CDR3 runs to 11 residues. The germline V gene has CDR1 LGHDT and CDR2 YNNKEL (reference sequence). CDR3 in DNA: TGTGCCAGCAGCCCGGAAGAGACCCAGTACTTC. The encoded protein is CASSPEETQYF.

J is TRBJ2-3 and V is TRBV19; D gene uncertain. Trimming took 4 bases from V and 2 from J, leaving 10 bases between them. Germline V CDR1 and CDR2: LNHDA, SQIVND (reference sequence). The CDR3 length is 14 residues. The DNA of the CDR3 is TGTGCCAGTAGTACGGCTGGGCACACAGATACGCAGTATTTT. Residues: CASSTAGHTDTQYF.

V is TRBV13 and J is TRBJ2-1; the D gene is possibly TRBD1 (6 bases). Germline lookup yields CDR1 PRHDT and CDR2 FYEKMQ (reference sequence). V gave up 0 bases and J gave up 8 bases, with 11 bases separating them. The CDR3 length is 14 residues. CDR3 bases: TGTGCCAGCAGCTTAGGACAGGGAAGTTATGAGCAGTTCTTC. Its translation: CASSLGQGSYEQFF.

This chain joins TRBV7-9 and TRBJ1-3; D is ambiguous. Trimming left V 5 bases short and J 4 bases short, with 12 bases between. Germline V gene lookup returns CDR1 SEHNR and CDR2 FQNEAQ (reference sequence). There are 14 residues in the CDR3. The CDR3 nucleotides read TGTGCCAGCAGCCCAGTAAGGGAGGGAAACACCATATATTTT. Translation: CASSPVREGNTIYF.

V is TRBV6-5 and J is TRBJ1-5; D remains ambiguous. The CDR3 extends over 13 amino acids. Germline V gene sequence: CDR1 MNHEY, CDR2 SVGAGI. V was cut by 4 bases and J by 7 bases, with 11 bases left in between. The CDR3 here is CASSSLHGQPQHF. CDR3 sequence (DNA): TGTGCCAGCAGTTCATTACATGGCCAGCCCCAGCATTTT.

This clone was detected once. The rearrangement links TRBV10-3 to TRBJ2-5; possibly TRBD1 for D (6 bases). The CDR3 contains 14 residues. Germline CDR1 ENHRY, CDR2 SYGVKD. V was trimmed by 5 bases and J by 7 bases, leaving 17 bases between them. This CDR3 is CAISIDRIGATQYF. CDR3 coding DNA: TGTGCCATCAGTATCGACAGGATTGGTGCGACCCAGTACTTC.